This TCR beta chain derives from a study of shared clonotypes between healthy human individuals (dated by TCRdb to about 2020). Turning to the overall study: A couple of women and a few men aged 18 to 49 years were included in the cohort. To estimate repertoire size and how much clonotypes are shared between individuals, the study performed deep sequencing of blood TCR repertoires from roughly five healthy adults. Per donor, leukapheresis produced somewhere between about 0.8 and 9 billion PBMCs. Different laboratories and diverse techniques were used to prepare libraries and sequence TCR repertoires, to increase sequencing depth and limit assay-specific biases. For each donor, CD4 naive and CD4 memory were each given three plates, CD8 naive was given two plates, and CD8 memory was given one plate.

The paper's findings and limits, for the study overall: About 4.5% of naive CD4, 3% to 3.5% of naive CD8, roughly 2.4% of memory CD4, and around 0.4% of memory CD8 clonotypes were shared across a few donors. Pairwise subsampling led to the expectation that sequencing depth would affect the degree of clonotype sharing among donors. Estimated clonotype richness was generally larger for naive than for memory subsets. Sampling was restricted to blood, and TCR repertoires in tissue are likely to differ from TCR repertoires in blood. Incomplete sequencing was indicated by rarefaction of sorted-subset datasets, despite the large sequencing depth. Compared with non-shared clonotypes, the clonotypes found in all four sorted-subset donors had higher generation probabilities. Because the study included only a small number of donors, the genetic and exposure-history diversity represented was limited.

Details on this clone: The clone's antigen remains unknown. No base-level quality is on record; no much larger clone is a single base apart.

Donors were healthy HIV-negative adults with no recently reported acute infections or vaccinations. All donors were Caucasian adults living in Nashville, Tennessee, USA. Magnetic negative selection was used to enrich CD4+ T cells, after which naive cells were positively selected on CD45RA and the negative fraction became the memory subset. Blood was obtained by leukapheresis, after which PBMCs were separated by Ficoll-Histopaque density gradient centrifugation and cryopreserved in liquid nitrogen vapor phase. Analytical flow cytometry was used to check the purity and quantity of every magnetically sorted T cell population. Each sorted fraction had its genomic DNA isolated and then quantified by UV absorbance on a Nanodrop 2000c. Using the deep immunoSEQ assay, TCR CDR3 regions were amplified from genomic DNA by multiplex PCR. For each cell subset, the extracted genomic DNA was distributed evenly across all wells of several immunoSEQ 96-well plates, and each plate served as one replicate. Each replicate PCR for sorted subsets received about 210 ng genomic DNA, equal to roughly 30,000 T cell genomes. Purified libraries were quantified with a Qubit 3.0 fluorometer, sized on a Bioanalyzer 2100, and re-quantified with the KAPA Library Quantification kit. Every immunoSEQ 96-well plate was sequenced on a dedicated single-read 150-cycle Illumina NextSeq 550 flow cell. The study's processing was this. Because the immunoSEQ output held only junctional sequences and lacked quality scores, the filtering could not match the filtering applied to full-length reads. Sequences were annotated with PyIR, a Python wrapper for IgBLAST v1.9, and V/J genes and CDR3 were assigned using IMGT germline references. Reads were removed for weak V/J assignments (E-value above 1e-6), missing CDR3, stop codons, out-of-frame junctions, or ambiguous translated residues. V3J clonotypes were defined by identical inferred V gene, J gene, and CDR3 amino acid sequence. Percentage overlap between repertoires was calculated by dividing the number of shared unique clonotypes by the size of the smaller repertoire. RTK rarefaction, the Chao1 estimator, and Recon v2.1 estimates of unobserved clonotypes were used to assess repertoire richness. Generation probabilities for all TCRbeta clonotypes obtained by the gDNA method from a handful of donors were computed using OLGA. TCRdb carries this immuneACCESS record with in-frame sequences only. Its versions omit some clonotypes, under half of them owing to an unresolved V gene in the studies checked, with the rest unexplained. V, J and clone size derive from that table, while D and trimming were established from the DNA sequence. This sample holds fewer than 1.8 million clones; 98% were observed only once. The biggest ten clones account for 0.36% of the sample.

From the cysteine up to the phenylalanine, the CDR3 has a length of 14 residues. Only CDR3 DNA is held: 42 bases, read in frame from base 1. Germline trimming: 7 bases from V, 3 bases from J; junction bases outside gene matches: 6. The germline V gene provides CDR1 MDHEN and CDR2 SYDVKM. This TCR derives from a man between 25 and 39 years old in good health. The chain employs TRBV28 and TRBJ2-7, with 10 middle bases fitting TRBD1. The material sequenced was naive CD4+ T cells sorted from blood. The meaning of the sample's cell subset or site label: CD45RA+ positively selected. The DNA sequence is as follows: TGTGCCAGCATCGCCGGGACAGGGGTCTACGAGCAGTACTTC. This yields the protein CASIAGTGVYEQYF.